Listed below are T cell receptor beta chains from one sample, sequenced in a study of blood T cell repertoires in COVID-19. Assay: immunoSEQ multiplex PCR; the TCRdb copy retains only in-frame clones and omits some. The sample yields approximately 220,000 clones, about nine tenths seen once. Sequencing was done on a sample of PBMCs or T cells enriched from blood (not recorded which). The receptor source for this set is a woman in her 40s with acute COVID-19. CDR3s include the opening cysteine and the closing phenylalanine or tryptophan. Clone size is shown for a subset of rows, as once, few, many or a class of expanded clone.

- | TRBV20-1 | CSARTGGIGTF
- | TRBV29-1 | CSVEGTGVYEQYF
- | TRBV4-3 | CASSQDGQTQYF
- | TRBV7-2 | CASSSRQGRDGYTF
- | TRBV6-5 | CASKPGNNEKLFF
- | TRBV10-3 | CATKGGSGEETQYF
once | TRBV12-5 | CASGPRGGAAGELFF
- | TRBV2 | CASSRQNMNTEAFF
once | TRBV9 | CASSVGPGGIGSNQPQHF
- | TRBV3-1/TRBV3-2 | CASSAIGRASNYGYTF
once | TRBV6-5 | CASQDTGKNIQYF
- | TRBV30 | CAWSQPSSGNTIYF
- | TRBV11-2 | CASSGYESSYNEQFF
- | TRBV24-1 | CATSDWRGGYTF
- | TRBV5-1 | CASSSDGLGGETQYF
- | TRBV9 | CASSVGTGGTEAFF
- | TRBV6-6 | CASSYQDSGYTF
- | TRBV7-9 | CASSPDRETDTQYF
- | TRBV7-9 | CASSPGGTEAFF
- | TRBV10-2 | CASSDRRDTEAFF
- | TRBV6-2/TRBV6-3 | CASSWTSGGVETQYF
- | TRBV7-3 | CASSLYTGGRTDTQYF
- | TRBV19 | CASRTGGTEAFF
- | TRBV6-2/TRBV6-3 | CASSYRDRLNTEAFF
- | TRBV2 | CASSLTRDTQYF
- | TRBV3-1/TRBV3-2 | CASSQTGLGTDTQYF
- | TRBV28 | CASSLAGATYEQYF
- | TRBV4-1 | CASSQDSGGNTIYF
- | TRBV5-4 | CASSPQRRGVLTDTQYF
- | TRBV3-1/TRBV3-2 | CASSRLAGGRYSDEQFF
- | TRBV10-3 | CAISESAVSGNTIYF
- | TRBV20-1 | CSAPDSLEAFF
- | TRBV9 | CASSDRRERAFF
- | TRBV13 | CASSPPDRVMTAKNIQYF
- | TRBV19 | CASRSGGASGELFF
- | TRBV4-2 | CASSQGDRASYNEQFF
- | TRBV7-6 | CASSPLGQGDSYEQYF